These 18 T cell receptor beta chains share one sample of origin, sequenced in a study of blood T cells in healthy people across ages. The authors ran a second PCR of 7 to 11 cycles using a sample-barcoded 5' primer and a J-beta primer mix. TCRdb passed the 5' RACE reads through MiXCR, listing each CDR3 protein once. This sample has 600,000 or so distinct CDR3 sequences, with approximately 30% found just once. Sequenced sample: blood. Receptors were obtained from a woman of 80 years or more in good health.

The chain recombines TRBV20-1 with TRBJ2-5; D remains unclear. Germline CDR1 is DFQATT and CDR2 is SNEGSKA (reference sequence). V lost 3 bases and J 4 bases, leaving 12 bases between the germline ends. The CDR3 contains 13 residues. As DNA, the CDR3 is TGCAGTGCTAGTTCTGGGCGTCTAGAGACCCAGTACTTC. Amino acids: CSASSGRLETQYF.

The chain recombines TRBV27 with TRBJ1-5; TRBD1 matches 9 bases. This CDR3 spans 14 amino acids. The junction had 8 bases not matched to a gene; V was cut back by 7 bases and J by 7 bases. Germline CDR1 is MNHEY and CDR2 is SMNVEV (reference sequence). The CDR3 DNA follows: TGTGCCAGCACCCGAACAGGGGGCGGGCAGCCCCAGCATTTT. This codes for CASTRTGGGQPQHF.

The chain has TRBV20-1 and TRBJ2-1, with TRBD2 as a possible D gene (6 bases). CDR3 size: 16 residues. Germline V gene sequence: CDR1 DFQATT, CDR2 SNEGSKA (reference sequence). V was trimmed by 1 base and J by 6 bases, leaving 19 bases between them. The DNA for the CDR3 is TGCAGTGCTAGAGTGACCCTACTAGCTTCGGGCAATGAGCAGTTCTTC. Translation gives CSARVTLLASGNEQFF.

This clonotype was seen many times. The gene calls are TRBV4-2 and TRBJ2-7; TRBD2 aligns across 8 bases. Germline loops: CDR1 LGHNA, CDR2 YNFKEQ. The CDR3 loop spans 16 amino acids. The V segment lost 0 bases and the J segment 3 bases; nucleotides outside the gene matches: 7. The CDR3 loop is CASSQESSGGYYEQYF. CDR3 DNA: TGTGCCAGCAGCCAAGAGTCCAGCGGGGGATACTACGAGCAGTACTTC.

This clonotype occurred many times. The chain uses TRBV12-3 or TRBV12-4 and TRBJ1-2; no firm D call. This CDR3 region has 12 residues. The germline V and J ends were trimmed by 5 bases and 4 bases, with 8 bases remaining between them. In nucleotides, the CDR3 is TGTGCCAGCAGTCCAGGATTCTATGGCTACACCTTC. It specifies CASSPGFYGYTF.

This sequence joins TRBV6-2 or TRBV6-3 and TRBJ2-4; TRBD1 aligns across 12 bases. Germline lookup yields CDR1 MNHEY and CDR2 SVGEGT. Unmatched junction bases numbered 15, after V lost 8 bases and J lost 1 base. The CDR3 totals 19 residues. The chain's CDR3 is CASGSSGTGGSRAKNIQYF. The CDR3 DNA sequence: TGTGCCAGCGGTTCGAGCGGGACAGGGGGCTCAAGGGCCAAAAACATTCAGTACTTC.

By frequency in the sample, this clonotype is medium-sized (0.01 to 0.1%). This chain links TRBV7-2 with TRBJ1-2, with D perhaps matching TRBD1 (6 bases). The germline V and J ends were trimmed by 2 bases and 8 bases, with 12 bases remaining between them. Germline CDR1 SGHTA, CDR2 FQGNSA. There are 13 residues in the CDR3. The CDR3 sequence: CASSLFGGWGYTF. Written as DNA, the CDR3 is TGTGCCAGCAGCTTATTCGGGGGCTGGGGCTACACCTTC.

In this sample, this clonotype turned up many times. The chain carries TRBV5-5 and TRBJ1-1, with 9 bases lining up with TRBD1. Losses at the gene ends were 0 bases for V and 2 bases for J; bases not matched to a gene: 8. The CDR3 totals 17 residues. Germline CDR1 reads SGHKS; CDR2 reads YYEKEE (reference sequence). CDR3 nucleotides: TGTGCCAGCAGCTTGGAGTGGGACAGGGACCTAAACACTGAAGCTTTCTTT. Encoded protein: CASSLEWDRDLNTEAFF.

The rearrangement links TRBV20-1 to TRBJ2-1; D might be TRBD2 (6 bases). CDR1 is DFQATT, CDR2 SNEGSKA, per germline (reference sequence). This CDR3 region has 13 residues. V lost 1 base and J 9 bases, leaving 13 bases between the germline ends. This chain's CDR3 is CSARATLAIEQFF. The CDR3 DNA follows: TGCAGTGCTAGAGCTACCCTAGCGATTGAGCAGTTCTTC.

This clonotype was recorded many times. The gene calls are TRBV30 and TRBJ2-1; a possible D gene is TRBD2 (6 bases). The CDR3 covers 11 residues. CDR1 and CDR2 (germline): GTSNPN, SVGIG (reference sequence). Deletions cut 8 bases from V and 7 bases from J, with 12 bases between. CDR3 DNA sequence: TGTGCCGGAGGGCCGGGGAATGAGCAGTTCTTC. Its translation is CAGGPGNEQFF.

The chain combines TRBV5-1 with TRBJ2-2, with D maybe TRBD2 (6 bases). The CDR3 has 14 amino acids. Trimming pared 3 bases from V and 6 bases from J, leaving 12 bases between. From germline, CDR1 is SGHRS and CDR2 YFSETQ. In DNA form, the CDR3 reads TGCGCCAGCAGCTGGGACTTCGGTTCCGGGGAGCTGTTTTTT. Translating gives CASSWDFGSGELFF.

This clonotype was observed at least ten times. The genes are TRBV9 and TRBJ1-2; possibly TRBD1 for D (5 bases). V was shortened by 4 bases and J by 3 bases, with 10 bases between the two germline ends. CDR3 size: 13 residues. Germline CDR1 SGDLS, CDR2 YYNGEE. CDR3 in DNA: TGTGCCAGCAGCCGGGACGGGGACTATGGCTACACCTTC. Its translation: CASSRDGDYGYTF.

This clonotype was picked up many times. This sequence joins TRBV6-1 and TRBJ2-1; the match to TRBD1 covers 7 bases. This CDR3 is built from 15 residues. With 6 bases clipped from V and 4 bases from J, the junction kept 9 bases outside the gene matches. From germline, CDR1 is MNHNS and CDR2 SASEGT. DNA for the CDR3: TGTGCCAGCAGGGAGACAGGGACAAGGTACAATGAGCAGTTCTTC. Residues: CASRETGTRYNEQFF.

This chain joins TRBV24-1 and TRBJ2-3; TRBD1 agrees at 8 bases. This CDR3 region has 13 residues. Germline CDR1 and CDR2: KGHDR and SFDVKD. V trimming: 4 bases; J trimming: 14 bases; junction bases outside the gene matches: 10. CDR3 amino acids: CATSDATGALLYF. The CDR3 coding sequence is TGTGCCACCAGTGACGCGACAGGGGCCCTACTGTATTTT.

This clonotype has more than one count but fewer than ten. The chain uses TRBV28 and TRBJ1-2; tentatively, D is TRBD1 (6 bases). V was cut by 6 bases and J by 7 bases, with 9 bases left in between. Germline loops: CDR1 MDHEN, CDR2 SYDVKM. The CDR3 covers 11 residues. The DNA of the CDR3 is TGTGCCAGCAGGTACAGGGCTGGCTACACCTTC. Its protein product is CASRYRAGYTF.

The genes are TRBV7-9 and TRBJ2-3, with 7 bases fitting TRBD1. Germline V CDR1 and CDR2: SEHNR, FQNEAQ (reference sequence). This CDR3 has 16 residues. CDR3 nucleotides: TGTATCAGCAGCCCAAGACAGGGATTTCGTGCAGATACGCAGTATTTT. It yields the protein CISSPRQGFRADTQYF.

This clonotype occurred many times. The chain employs TRBV7-2 and TRBJ2-7, with D hard to call. The germline V and J ends were trimmed by 4 bases and 6 bases, with 13 bases remaining between them. There are 13 residues in the CDR3. Germline CDR1 and CDR2: SGHTA and FQGNSA. The CDR3, as DNA: TGTGCCAGCAGCTCCTCATTTTCTGGCGAGCAGTACTTC. Its translation: CASSSSFSGEQYF.

In its sample, this clonotype was seen many times. The J gene is TRBJ2-3, the V gene TRBV5-1; 7 bases agree with TRBD2. With 3 bases clipped from V and 0 bases from J, the junction kept 10 bases outside the gene matches. Germline V lookup: CDR1 SGHRS, CDR2 YFSETQ. The CDR3 loop spans 17 amino acids. The CDR3 region is CASSYDSAGLSTDTQYF. CDR3 sequence (DNA): TGCGCCAGCAGCTATGACTCAGCGGGGCTTAGCACAGATACGCAGTATTTT.